One T cell receptor (beta chain) is described in this entry. The sample originates from a study of PD-L1 blockade in urothelial cancer. The CDR3 totals 16 residues. Per the germline V gene, CDR1 is SGHTA and CDR2 is FQGNSA. V shed 1 base, J shed 6 bases, and the junction held 9 bases outside the gene matches. The assay was immunoSEQ multiplex PCR, and TCRdb's table has in-frame clones only and misses some. The table records roughly 74,000 clones, around 90% of them present only once. It was locally advanced or metastatic urothelial carcinoma that patients had. Material: PBMCs, obtained around atezolizumab (anti-PD-L1) treatment. This TCR came from a woman in her 70s with urothelial cancer. The chain links TRBV7-2 to TRBJ2-7; TRBD2 matches 10 bases. CDR3 amino acids: CASSLGPSGSVGEQYF. CDR3 sequence (DNA): TGTGCCAGCAGCTTAGGGCCTAGCGGGAGTGTTGGCGAGCAGTACTTC.